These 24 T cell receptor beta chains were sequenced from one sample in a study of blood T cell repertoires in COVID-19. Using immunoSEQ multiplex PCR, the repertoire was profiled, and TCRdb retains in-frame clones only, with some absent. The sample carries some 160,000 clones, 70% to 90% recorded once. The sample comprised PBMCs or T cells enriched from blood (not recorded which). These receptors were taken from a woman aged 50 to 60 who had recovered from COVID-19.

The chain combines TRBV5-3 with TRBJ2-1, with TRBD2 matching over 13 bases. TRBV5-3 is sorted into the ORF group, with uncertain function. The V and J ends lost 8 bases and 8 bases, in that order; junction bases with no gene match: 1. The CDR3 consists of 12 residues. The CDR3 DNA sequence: TGTGCCAGGGGACTAGCGGGGTATGAGCAGTTCTTC. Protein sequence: CARGLAGYEQFF.

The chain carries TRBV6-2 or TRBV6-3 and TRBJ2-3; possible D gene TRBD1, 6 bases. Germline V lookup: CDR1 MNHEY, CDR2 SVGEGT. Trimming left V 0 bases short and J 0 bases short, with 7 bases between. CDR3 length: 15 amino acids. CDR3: CASSYSGASTDTQYF. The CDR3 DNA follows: TGTGCCAGCAGTTACTCGGGGGCTAGCACAGATACGCAGTATTTT.

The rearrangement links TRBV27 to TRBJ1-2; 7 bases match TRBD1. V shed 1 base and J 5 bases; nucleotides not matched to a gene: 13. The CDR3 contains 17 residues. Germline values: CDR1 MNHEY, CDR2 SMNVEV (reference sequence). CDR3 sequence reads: CASSLFSTETGTYGYTF. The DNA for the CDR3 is TGTGCCAGCAGTTTATTCTCTACGGAGACAGGGACATATGGCTACACCTTC.

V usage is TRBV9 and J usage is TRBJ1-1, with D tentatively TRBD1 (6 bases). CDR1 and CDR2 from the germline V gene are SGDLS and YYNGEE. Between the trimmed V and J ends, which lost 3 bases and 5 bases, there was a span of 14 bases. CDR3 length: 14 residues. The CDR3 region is CASSAGGAGTEAFF. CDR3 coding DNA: TGTGCCAGCAGCGCTGGGGGGGCAGGAACTGAAGCTTTCTTT.

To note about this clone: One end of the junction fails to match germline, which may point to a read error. The chain's CDR3 is CATSPTGRGAVTGELFF. CDR3 in DNA: TGTGCCACCAGTCCCACCGGCCGGGGGGCTGTCACCGGGGAGCTGTTTTTT. The chain combines TRBV27 with TRBJ2-2, with a possible D match to TRBD2 (7 bases). The CDR3 consists of 17 residues. Germline V CDR1 and CDR2: MNHEY, SMNVEV (reference sequence).

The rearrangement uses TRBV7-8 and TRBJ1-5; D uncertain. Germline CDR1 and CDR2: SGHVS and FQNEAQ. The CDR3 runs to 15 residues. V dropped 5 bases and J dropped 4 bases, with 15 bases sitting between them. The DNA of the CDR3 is TGTGCCAGCAGCCACGGGAGGGTGGCAAATCAGCCCCAGCATTTT. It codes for CASSHGRVANQPQHF.

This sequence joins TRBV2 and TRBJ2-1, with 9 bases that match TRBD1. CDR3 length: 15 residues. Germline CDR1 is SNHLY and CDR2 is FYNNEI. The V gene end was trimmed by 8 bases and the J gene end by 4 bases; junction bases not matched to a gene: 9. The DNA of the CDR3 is TGTGCCAGCCTTAATCCGGGACAGGGTTACAATGAGCAGTTCTTC. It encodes CASLNPGQGYNEQFF. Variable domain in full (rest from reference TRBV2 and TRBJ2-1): EPEVTQTPSHQVTQMGQEVILRCVPISNHLYFYWYRQILGQKVEFLVSFYNNEISEKSEIFDDQFSVERPDGSNFTLKIRSTKLEDSAMYFCASLNPGQGYNEQFFGPGTRLTVL.

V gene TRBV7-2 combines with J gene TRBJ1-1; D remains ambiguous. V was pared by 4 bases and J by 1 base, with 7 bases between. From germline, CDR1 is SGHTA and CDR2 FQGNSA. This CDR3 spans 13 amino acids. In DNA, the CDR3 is TGTGCCAGCAGCTCTACAGAGAACACTGAAGCTTTCTTT. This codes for CASSSTENTEAFF.

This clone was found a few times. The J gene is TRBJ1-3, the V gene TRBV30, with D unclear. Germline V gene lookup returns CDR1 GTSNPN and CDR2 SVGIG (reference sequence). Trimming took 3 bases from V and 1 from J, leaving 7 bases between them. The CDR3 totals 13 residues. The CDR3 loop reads CAWRQLSGNTIYF. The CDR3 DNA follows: TGTGCCTGGAGACAGCTTTCTGGAAACACCATATATTTT.

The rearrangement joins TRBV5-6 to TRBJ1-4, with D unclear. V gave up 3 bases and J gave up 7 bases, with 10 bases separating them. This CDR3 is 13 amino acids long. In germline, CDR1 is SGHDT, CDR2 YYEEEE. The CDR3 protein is CASSSQRAEKLFF. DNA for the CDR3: TGTGCCAGCAGCTCGCAGCGGGCTGAAAAACTGTTTTTT.

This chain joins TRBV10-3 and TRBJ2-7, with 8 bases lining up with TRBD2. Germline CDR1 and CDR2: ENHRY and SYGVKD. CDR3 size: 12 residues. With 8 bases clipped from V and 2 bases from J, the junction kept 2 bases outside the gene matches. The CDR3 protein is CAIRAGAYEQYF. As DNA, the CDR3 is TGTGCCATCCGAGCGGGGGCCTACGAGCAGTACTTC.

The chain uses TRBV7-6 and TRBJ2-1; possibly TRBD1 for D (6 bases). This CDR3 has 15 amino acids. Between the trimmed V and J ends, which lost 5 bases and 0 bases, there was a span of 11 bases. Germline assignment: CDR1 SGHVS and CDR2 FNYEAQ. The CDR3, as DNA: TGTGCCAGCAGCGCAGACAGGAGCTCCTACAATGAGCAGTTCTTC. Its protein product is CASSADRSSYNEQFF.

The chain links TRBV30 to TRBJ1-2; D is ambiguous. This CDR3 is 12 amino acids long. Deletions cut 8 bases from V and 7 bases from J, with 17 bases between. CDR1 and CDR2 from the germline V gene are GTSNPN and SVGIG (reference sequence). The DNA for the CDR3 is TGTGCCGGGGAGGGAGCAGACGGTGGCTACACCTTC. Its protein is CAGEGADGGYTF.

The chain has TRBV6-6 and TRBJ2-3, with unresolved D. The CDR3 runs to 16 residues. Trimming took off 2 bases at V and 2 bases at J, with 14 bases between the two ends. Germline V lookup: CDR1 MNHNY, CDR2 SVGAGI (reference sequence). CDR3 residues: CASSYGLTDLTDTQYF. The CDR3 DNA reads TGTGCCAGCAGTTACGGGCTAACCGACCTCACAGATACGCAGTATTTT.

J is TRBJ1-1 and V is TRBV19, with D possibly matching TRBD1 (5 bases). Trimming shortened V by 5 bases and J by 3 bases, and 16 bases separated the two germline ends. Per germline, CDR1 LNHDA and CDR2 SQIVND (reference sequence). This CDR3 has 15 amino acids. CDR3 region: CASSVQGAGDTEAFF. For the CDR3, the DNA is TGTGCCAGTAGTGTACAAGGGGCGGGGGACACTGAAGCTTTCTTT.

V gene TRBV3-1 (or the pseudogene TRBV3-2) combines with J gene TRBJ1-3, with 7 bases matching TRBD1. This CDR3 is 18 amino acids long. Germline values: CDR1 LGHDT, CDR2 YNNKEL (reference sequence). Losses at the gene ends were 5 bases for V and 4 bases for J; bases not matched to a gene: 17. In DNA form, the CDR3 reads TGTGCCAGCAGCTACTTGGCTCGAGGGACAGCTGAAGGAAACACCATATATTTT. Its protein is CASSYLARGTAEGNTIYF.

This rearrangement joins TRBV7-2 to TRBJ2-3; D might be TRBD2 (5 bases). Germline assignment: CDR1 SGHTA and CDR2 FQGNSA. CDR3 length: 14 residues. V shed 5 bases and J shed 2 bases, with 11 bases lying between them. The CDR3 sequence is CASSRVDYTDTQYF. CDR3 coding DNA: TGTGCCAGCAGCAGAGTAGACTACACAGATACGCAGTATTTT.

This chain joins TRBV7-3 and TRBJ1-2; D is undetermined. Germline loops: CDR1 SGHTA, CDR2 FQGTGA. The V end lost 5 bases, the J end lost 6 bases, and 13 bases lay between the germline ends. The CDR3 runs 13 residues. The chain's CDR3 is CASSRTTQDGYTF. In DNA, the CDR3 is TGTGCCAGCAGCCGTACCACCCAGGATGGCTACACCTTC.

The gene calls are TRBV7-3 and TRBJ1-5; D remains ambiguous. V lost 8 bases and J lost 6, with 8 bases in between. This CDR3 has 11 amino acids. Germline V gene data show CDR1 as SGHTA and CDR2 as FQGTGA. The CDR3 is CASVQIQPQHF. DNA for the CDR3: TGTGCCAGCGTCCAGATTCAGCCCCAGCATTTT.

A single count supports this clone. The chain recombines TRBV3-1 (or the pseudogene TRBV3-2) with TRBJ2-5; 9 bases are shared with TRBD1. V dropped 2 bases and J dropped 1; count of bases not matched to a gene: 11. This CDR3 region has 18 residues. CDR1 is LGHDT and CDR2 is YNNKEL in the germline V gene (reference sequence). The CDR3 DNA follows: TGTGCCAGCAGCCAATTTGCCGGGACAGGGTCCCGCCAAGAGACCCAGTACTTC. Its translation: CASSQFAGTGSRQETQYF.

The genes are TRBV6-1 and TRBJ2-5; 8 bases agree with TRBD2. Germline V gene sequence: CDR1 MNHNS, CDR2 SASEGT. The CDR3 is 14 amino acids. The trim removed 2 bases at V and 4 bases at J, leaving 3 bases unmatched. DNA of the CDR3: TGTGCCAGCAGTGAATCACGGGGGGGAGAGACCCAGTACTTC. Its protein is CASSESRGGETQYF.

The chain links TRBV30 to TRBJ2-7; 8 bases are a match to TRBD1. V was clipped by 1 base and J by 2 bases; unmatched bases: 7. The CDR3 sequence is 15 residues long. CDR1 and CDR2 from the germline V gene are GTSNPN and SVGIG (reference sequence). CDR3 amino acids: CAWSADRGVTYEQYF. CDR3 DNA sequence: TGTGCCTGGAGTGCTGACAGGGGCGTTACCTACGAGCAGTACTTC.

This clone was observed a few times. The CDR3 here is CASSLAGTGGIAYEQYF. CDR3 coding DNA: TGTGCCAGCAGCTTAGCTGGGACAGGGGGGATTGCGTACGAGCAGTACTTC. The chain uses TRBV7-9 and TRBJ2-7; TRBD1 matches 11 bases. The CDR3 spans 17 residues. The V gene end was trimmed by 0 bases and the J gene end by 4 bases; junction bases not matched to a gene: 8. Germline CDR1 reads SEHNR; CDR2 reads FQNEAQ (reference sequence). Combining the CDR3 with reference TRBV7-9 and TRBJ2-7 gives the whole variable domain DTGVSQNPRHKITKRGQNVTFRCDPISEHNRLYWYRQTLGQGPEFLTYFQNEAQLEKSRLLSDRFSAERPKGSFSTLEIQRTEQGDSAMYLCASSLAGTGGIAYEQYFGPGTRLTVT.

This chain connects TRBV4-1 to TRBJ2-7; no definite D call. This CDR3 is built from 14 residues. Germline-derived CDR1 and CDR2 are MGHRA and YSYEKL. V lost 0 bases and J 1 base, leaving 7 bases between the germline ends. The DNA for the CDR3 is TGCGCCAGCAGCCAAGAGACACGGTCCTACGAGCAGTACTTC. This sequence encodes CASSQETRSYEQYF.